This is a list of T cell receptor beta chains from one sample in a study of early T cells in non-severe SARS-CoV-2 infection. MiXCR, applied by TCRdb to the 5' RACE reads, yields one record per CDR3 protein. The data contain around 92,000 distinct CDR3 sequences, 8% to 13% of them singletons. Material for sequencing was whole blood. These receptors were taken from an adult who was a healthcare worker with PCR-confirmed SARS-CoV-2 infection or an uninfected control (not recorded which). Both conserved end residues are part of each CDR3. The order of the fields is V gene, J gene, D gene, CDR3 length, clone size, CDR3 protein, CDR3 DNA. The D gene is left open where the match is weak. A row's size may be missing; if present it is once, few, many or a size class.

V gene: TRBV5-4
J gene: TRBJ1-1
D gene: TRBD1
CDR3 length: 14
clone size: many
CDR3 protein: CASSLDRGPTEAFF
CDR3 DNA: TGTGCCAGCAGCTTGGACAGGGGGCCCACTGAAGCTTTCTTT

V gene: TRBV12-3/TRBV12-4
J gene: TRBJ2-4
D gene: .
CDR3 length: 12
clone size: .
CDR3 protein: CASRKTGNIQYF
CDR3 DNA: TGTGCCAGCAGGAAGACAGGCAATATTCAGTACTTC

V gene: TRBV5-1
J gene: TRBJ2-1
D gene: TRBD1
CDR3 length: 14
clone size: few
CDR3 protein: CASYHRGPYNEQFF
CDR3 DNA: TGCGCCAGCTACCACAGGGGCCCCTACAATGAGCAGTTCTTC

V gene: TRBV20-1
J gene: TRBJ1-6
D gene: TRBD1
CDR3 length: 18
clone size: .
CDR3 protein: CSARMGPGQGAHNSPLHF
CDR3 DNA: TGCAGTGCTCGAATGGGACCGGGACAGGGGGCGCATAATTCACCCCTCCACTTT

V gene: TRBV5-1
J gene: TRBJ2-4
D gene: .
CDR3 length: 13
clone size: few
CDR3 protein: CASRQDTKNIQYF
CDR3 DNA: TGCGCCAGCCGCCAAGACACCAAAAACATTCAGTACTTC

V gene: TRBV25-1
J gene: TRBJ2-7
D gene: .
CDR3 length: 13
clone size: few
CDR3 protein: CASSEWQGDEQYF
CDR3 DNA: TGTGCCAGCAGTGAATGGCAGGGCGACGAGCAGTACTTC

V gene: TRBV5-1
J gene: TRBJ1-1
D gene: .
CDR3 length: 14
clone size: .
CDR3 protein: CASSLGSGNTEAFF
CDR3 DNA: TGCGCCAGCAGCTTGGGGTCAGGCAACACTGAAGCTTTCTTT

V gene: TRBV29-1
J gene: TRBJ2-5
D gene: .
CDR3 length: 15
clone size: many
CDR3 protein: CSVESRSIPGETQYF
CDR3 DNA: TGCAGCGTTGAGTCCCGATCAATCCCTGGGGAGACCCAGTACTTC

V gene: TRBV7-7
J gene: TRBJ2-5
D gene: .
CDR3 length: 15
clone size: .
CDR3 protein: CASSLTSQGFETQYF
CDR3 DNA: TGTGCTAGCAGCTTAACAAGTCAGGGCTTCGAGACCCAGTACTTC

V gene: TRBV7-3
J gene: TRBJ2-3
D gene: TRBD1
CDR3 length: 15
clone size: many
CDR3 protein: CASSTGQGRTDTQYF
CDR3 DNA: TGTGCCAGCAGCACGGGACAGGGGCGCACAGATACGCAGTATTTT

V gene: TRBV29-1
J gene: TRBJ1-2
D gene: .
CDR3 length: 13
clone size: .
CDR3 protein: CSHFRTPGGGYTF
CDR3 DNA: TGCAGCCACTTCAGGACACCCGGCGGTGGCTACACCTTC